Sequencing of this TCR beta chain was carried out in a study of blood T cell repertoires in COVID-19. Study-wide context: PBMCs, B-cell-depleted T cells, or T cells were the source of the cDNA or gDNA that made up the material.

CDR1 and CDR2 (germline): SGHTA, FQGNSA. The CDR3 length is 14 residues. The junction had 4 bases not matched to a gene; V was cut back by 3 bases and J by 2 bases. The authors' processing: Estimated nucleated cell counts came from reference gene primer amplification. TCRdb keeps only in-frame clones here, not all; method: immunoSEQ multiplex PCR. D and trimming come from the DNA, and the V and J calls and clone size come from that table. The sample holds roughly 180,000 clones; 80% to 85% are singletons and the top ten take approximately 5.4%. The receptor was isolated from a woman aged 25-40 years with acute or convalescent COVID-19. The sequenced material came from peripheral blood. This sequence joins TRBV7-2 and TRBJ2-7; 7 bases are shared with TRBD1. CDR3 coding DNA: TGTGCCAGCAGCTTTCAGACAGGGCCCTACGAGCAGTACTTC. This encodes CASSFQTGPYEQYF.